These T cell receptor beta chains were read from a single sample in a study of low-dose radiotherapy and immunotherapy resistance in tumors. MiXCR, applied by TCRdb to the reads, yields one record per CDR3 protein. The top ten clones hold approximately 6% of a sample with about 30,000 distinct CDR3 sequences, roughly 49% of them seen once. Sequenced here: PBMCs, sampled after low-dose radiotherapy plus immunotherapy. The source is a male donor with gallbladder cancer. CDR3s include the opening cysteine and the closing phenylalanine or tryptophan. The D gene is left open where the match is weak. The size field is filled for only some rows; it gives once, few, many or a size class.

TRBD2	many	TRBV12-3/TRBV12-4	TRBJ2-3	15	CASTSSGGGTDTQYF	TGTGCCAGCACCTCTTCGGGGGGGGGCACAGATACGCAGTATTTT
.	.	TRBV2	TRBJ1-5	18	CASSHPGENQPQHFFFFF	.
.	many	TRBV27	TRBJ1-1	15	CASSLQGLGNTEAFF	TGTGCCAGCAGTTTACAGGGGTTAGGGAACACTGAAGCTTTCTTT
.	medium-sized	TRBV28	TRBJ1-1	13	CASSQGRNTEAFF	TGTGCCAGCAGTCAGGGGCGGAACACTGAAGCTTTCTTT
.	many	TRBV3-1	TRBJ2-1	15	CASAAGGLGANEQFF	TGTGCCAGCGCTGCAGGGGGACTCGGCGCTAATGAGCAGTTCTTC
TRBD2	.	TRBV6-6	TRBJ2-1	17	CASSYSGLAGVYNEQFF	TGTGCCAGCAGTTACTCGGGGCTAGCGGGGGTATACAATGAGCAGTTCTTC
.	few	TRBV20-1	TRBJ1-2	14	CSAIGPGATIGYTF	TGCAGTGCTATCGGCCCGGGGGCGACTATCGGCTACACCTTC
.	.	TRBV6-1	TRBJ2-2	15	CASRSSPANTGELFF	TGTGCCAGCAGGTCGTCCCCCGCGAACACCGGGGAGCTGTTTTTT
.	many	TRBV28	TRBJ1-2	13	CASSPVWGEGYTF	TGTGCCAGCAGCCCAGTGTGGGGAGAGGGCTACACCTTC
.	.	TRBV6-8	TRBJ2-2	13	CASSDLGSGELFF	TGTGCCAGCAGTGACCTGGGCTCCGGGGAGCTGTTTTTT
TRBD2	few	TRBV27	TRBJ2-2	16	CASREASGTNTGELFF	TGTGCCAGCAGAGAAGCTAGCGGAACGAACACCGGGGAGCTGTTTTTT
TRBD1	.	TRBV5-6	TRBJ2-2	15	CASSLGQGITGELFF	TGTGCCAGCAGCTTGGGACAGGGGATCACCGGGGAGCTGTTTTTT
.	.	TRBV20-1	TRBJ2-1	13	CSARGRAYNEQFF	TGCAGTGCTAGAGGGAGGGCCTACAATGAGCAGTTCTTC
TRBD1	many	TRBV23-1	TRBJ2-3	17	CASSQSGPGGSTDTQYF	TGCGCCAGCAGTCAATCGGGGCCAGGGGGTAGCACAGATACGCAGTATTTT
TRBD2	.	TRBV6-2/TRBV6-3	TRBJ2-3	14	CASSLAFSTDTQYF	TGTGCCTCTTCACTAGCGTTCTCTACAGATACGCAGTATTTT
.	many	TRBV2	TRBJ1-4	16	CASSALDSATNEKLFF	TGTGCCAGCAGTGCCCTCGACAGTGCAACTAATGAAAAACTGTTTTTT
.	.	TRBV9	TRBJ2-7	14	CASSVGLATYEQYF	TGTGCCAGCAGCGTAGGGCTAGCGACCTACGAGCAGTACTTC
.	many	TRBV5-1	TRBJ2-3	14	CASSPVTATDTQYF	TGCGCCAGCAGCCCGGTAACAGCCACAGATACGCAGTATTTT
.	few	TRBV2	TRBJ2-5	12	CASTGWRETQYF	TGTGCCAGCACTGGCTGGCGTGAGACCCAGTACTTC
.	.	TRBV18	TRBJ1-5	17	CASSPTRGGGGDQPQHF	TGTGCCAGCTCACCAACGAGGGGAGGAGGTGGTGATCAGCCCCAGCATTTT
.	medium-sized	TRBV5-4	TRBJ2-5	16	CASSATSGFGQETQYF	TGTGCCAGCAGCGCAACCTCAGGGTTTGGTCAAGAGACCCAGTACTTC
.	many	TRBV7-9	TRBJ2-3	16	CASSLTGPGGTDTQYF	TGTGCCAGCAGCTTAACAGGACCAGGGGGCACAGATACGCAGTATTTT